The 26 T cell receptor beta chains in this list originate from one sample, sequenced in a study of cytomegalovirus exposure and HLA in healthy donors. The PCR had 60 Vbeta and 13 Jbeta primers. The assay was immunoSEQ multiplex PCR, and TCRdb's table has in-frame clones only and misses some. The sample lists about 120,000 clones; around a tenth were seen once. The sequencing input was PBMCs. These receptors all come from a young man in good health and CMV-seronegative.

This clone turned up a few times. The chain recombines TRBV4-1 with TRBJ2-3, with 11 nucleotides matching TRBD2. CDR1 is MGHRA and CDR2 is YSYEKL in the germline V gene. The J segment lost 1 base and the V segment lost 1 base, leaving 7 bases of the junction unmatched. The CDR3 sequence is 18 residues long. The CDR3 sequence: CASSQVAGGVLGTDTQYF. The CDR3 region has the DNA TGCGCCAGCAGCCAAGTAGCGGGGGGGGTTCTAGGCACAGATACGCAGTATTTT.

The J gene is TRBJ2-1, the V gene TRBV28; 8 bases agree with TRBD2. Trimming cost V 6 bases and J 9 bases; bases outside gene matches: 19. This CDR3 is built from 17 residues. Germline values: CDR1 MDHEN, CDR2 SYDVKM. The CDR3 DNA sequence: TGTGCCAGCAGCGAATGGGGACTAGATCTAATCGGCGGTGAGCAGTTCTTC. Protein: CASSEWGLDLIGGEQFF.

V usage is TRBV12-5 and J usage is TRBJ1-5, with TRBD1 matching over 7 bases. Germline V CDR1 and CDR2: LGHNT, FRNRAP. The CDR3 sequence is 16 residues long. J lost 0 bases, V lost 6 bases, and 8 bases had no gene match. CDR3 region: CASGLGQANSNQPQHF. DNA for the CDR3: TGTGCTAGTGGCCTTGGACAGGCTAATAGCAATCAGCCCCAGCATTTT.

The V gene is TRBV5-1, the J gene TRBJ1-2, with TRBD1 matching over 9 bases. This CDR3 spans 14 amino acids. Per germline, CDR1 SGHRS and CDR2 YFSETQ. V was pared by 3 bases and J by 3 bases, with 3 bases of the junction left unmatched. CDR3 residues: CASSSTGGDYGYTF. The DNA of the CDR3 is TGCGCCAGCAGCTCAACAGGGGGCGACTATGGCTACACCTTC.

The sample holds a few counts of this clone. The J gene is TRBJ2-1, the V gene TRBV27; TRBD1 matches 7 bases. Germline V gives CDR1 MNHEY, CDR2 SMNVEV (reference sequence). This CDR3 spans 14 amino acids. V was clipped by 6 bases and J by 5 bases; unmatched bases: 7. CDR3 sequence reads: CASSAQGRDNEQFF. The CDR3 DNA sequence: TGTGCCAGCAGCGCACAGGGGCGGGACAATGAGCAGTTCTTC.

This clone has only a few counts. The chain uses TRBV4-3 and TRBJ2-1; TRBD1 might be the D (6 bases). Trimming shortened V by 3 bases and J by 5 bases, and 11 bases separated the two germline ends. Germline V lookup: CDR1 LGHNA, CDR2 YSLEER. CDR3 length: 14 residues. The CDR3 region is CASSHLNRDNEQFF. The CDR3 DNA reads TGCGCCAGCAGCCACTTAAACAGGGACAATGAGCAGTTCTTC.

This clone was counted between two and nine times. V gene TRBV10-3 combines with J gene TRBJ1-5, with 7 bases identical to TRBD1. Germline assignment: CDR1 ENHRY and CDR2 SYGVKD. The CDR3 is made up of 16 amino acids. J lost 3 bases, V lost 0 bases, and 5 bases had no gene match. Here the CDR3 reads CAISESTGLNNQPQHF. The CDR3 DNA follows: TGTGCCATCAGTGAGTCGACAGGGCTGAACAATCAGCCCCAGCATTTT.

This clone has just a few counts. The V call is TRBV18, the J call TRBJ2-2; TRBD1 matches 9 bases. CDR1 is KGHSH and CDR2 is LQKENI in the germline V gene. The CDR3 extends over 17 amino acids. The trim removed 1 base at V and 4 bases at J, leaving 7 bases unmatched. The CDR3 coding sequence is TGTGCCAGCTCACCACAGCAAGGGACAGGGAGCACCGGGGAGCTGTTTTTT. It yields the protein CASSPQQGTGSTGELFF.

In its sample, this clone was seen a few times. The chain has TRBV18 and TRBJ1-4, with D maybe TRBD1 (5 bases). The germline gives CDR1 KGHSH, CDR2 LQKENI. Trimming took off 6 bases at V and 8 bases at J, with 13 bases between the two ends. The CDR3 runs to 13 residues. The CDR3 DNA reads as TGTGCCAGCTCTTCGGGGGGAGGCGAAAAACTGTTTTTT. Amino acids: CASSSGGGEKLFF. The whole variable domain, filled in from reference TRBV18 and TRBJ1-4, reads NAGVMQNPRHLVRRRGQEARLRCSPMKGHSHVYWYRQLPEEGLKFMVYLQKENIIDESGMPKERFSAEFPKEGPSILRIQQVVRGDSAAYFCASSSGGGEKLFFGSGTQLSVL.

The CDR3 sequence is CASSATGNTDTQYF. The CDR3 DNA reads TGTGCCAGCTCAGCTACAGGGAACACAGATACGCAGTATTTT. The chain joins TRBV18 to TRBJ2-3; tentatively, D is TRBD1 (6 bases). V was clipped by 5 bases and J by 2 bases, with 11 bases between them. In germline, CDR1 is KGHSH, CDR2 LQKENI. The CDR3 contains 14 residues.

This clone was found a few times. The chain combines TRBV19 with TRBJ2-1; 9 bases are a match to TRBD1. With 3 bases clipped from V and 2 bases from J, the junction kept 5 bases outside the gene matches. Germline V gene lookup returns CDR1 LNHDA and CDR2 SQIVND (reference sequence). This CDR3 has 16 amino acids. CDR3 coding DNA: TGTGCCAGTAGTATCACAGGGGGCGTTACCTACAATGAGCAGTTCTTC. It yields the protein CASSITGGVTYNEQFF.

This chain connects TRBV7-6 to TRBJ2-2; D not certain. Germline V lookup: CDR1 SGHVS, CDR2 FNYEAQ. The CDR3 covers 14 residues. V dropped 5 bases and J dropped 1 base, with 8 bases sitting between them. CDR3 DNA: TGTGCCAGCAGCCCGTCCTTGAACACCGGGGAGCTGTTTTTT. It specifies CASSPSLNTGELFF.

V and J are TRBV7-2 and TRBJ2-7; a weak D match, TRBD2 (5 bases). The CDR3 extends over 15 amino acids. V was shortened by 1 base and J by 0 bases, with 10 bases between the two germline ends. Germline V gene lookup returns CDR1 SGHTA and CDR2 FQGNSA. The DNA of the CDR3 is TGTGCCAGCAGCTTAGGTCTAGCCCACTCCTACGAGCAGTACTTC. Its translation is CASSLGLAHSYEQYF.

A few counts support this clone. An end of the junction differs from the germline gene, which may be a read error. The chain links TRBV7-7 to TRBJ2-7, with 8 nucleotides matching TRBD2. The V gene's germline CDR1 is SSHAT and CDR2 FNYEAQ (reference sequence). The CDR3 has 15 amino acids. The CDR3 reads CASSPNPRGAGEQYF. CDR3 coding DNA: TGTGCTAGCAGCCCCAATCCGCGGGGGGCAGGAGAGCAGTACTTC. The whole variable domain, remainder taken from reference TRBV7-7 and TRBJ2-7, is GAGVSQSPRYKVTKRGQDVTLRCDPISSHATLYWYQQALGQGPEFLTYFNYEAQPDKSGLPSDRFSAERPEGSISTLTIQRTEQRDSAMYRCASSPNPRGAGEQYFGPGTRLTVT.

A few counts support this clone. The genes are TRBV27 and TRBJ1-3, with a tentative D call TRBD1 (6 bases). V lost 2 bases, J lost 6 bases, and 14 bases lay in between. Germline CDR1 reads MNHEY; CDR2 reads SMNVEV (reference sequence). The CDR3 is 15 amino acids. The CDR3 protein is CASSLQYRVENTIYF. In DNA, the CDR3 is TGTGCCAGCAGTTTACAATACAGGGTGGAAAACACCATATATTTT.

This chain joins TRBV29-1 and TRBJ2-7; 7 nucleotides align to TRBD1. Germline trimming cut 2 bases from V and 3 bases from J; bases unmatched to any gene: 4. From germline, CDR1 is SQVTM and CDR2 ANQGSEA. There are 13 residues in the CDR3. The CDR3 nucleotides are TGCAGCGTTGAAAAGGGACAGAGCTACGAGCAGTACTTC. Protein product: CSVEKGQSYEQYF.

This clone was observed a few times. The chain carries TRBV30 and TRBJ2-7; maybe TRBD2 (5 bases). The germline CDR1 and CDR2 sequences are GTSNPN and SVGIG (reference sequence). The germline V and J ends were trimmed by 1 base and 2 bases, with 18 bases remaining between them. This CDR3 comprises 16 residues. The CDR3 DNA sequence: TGTGCCTGGAGTGACAACCTCGGACTGGGAGCCTACGAGCAGTACTTC. As protein: CAWSDNLGLGAYEQYF.

The chain couples TRBV30 to TRBJ1-4, with 7 bases that match TRBD1. This CDR3 contains 16 residues. CDR1 is GTSNPN and CDR2 is SVGIG in the germline V gene (reference sequence). V dropped 4 bases and J dropped 0; count of bases not matched to a gene: 8. For the CDR3, the DNA is TGTGCCTGGACGAGGGACAGAATCGCAACTAATGAAAAACTGTTTTTT. The encoded protein is CAWTRDRIATNEKLFF.

This clone was counted between two and nine times. This chain links TRBV13 with TRBJ2-1, with D possibly TRBD2 on 6 matching bases. Trimming removed 0 bases from V and 5 bases from J, with 11 bases in between. This CDR3 is 15 amino acids long. Germline loops: CDR1 PRHDT, CDR2 FYEKMQ (reference sequence). This CDR3 reads CASSLGRGSDNEQFF. The CDR3 DNA is TGTGCCAGCAGCTTAGGCCGGGGGTCCGACAATGAGCAGTTCTTC.

This clone was observed a handful of times. This chain joins TRBV18 and TRBJ2-7; 7 bases map to TRBD2. The V gene end was trimmed by 0 bases and the J gene end by 4 bases; junction bases not matched to a gene: 6. The length of the CDR3 is 15 residues. CDR1 and CDR2 (germline): KGHSH, LQKENI. The CDR3 nucleotides are TGTGCCAGCTCACCACCGGGACTAAATGGGTACGAGCAGTACTTC. Its translation: CASSPPGLNGYEQYF.

This chain joins TRBV7-2 and TRBJ2-7, with D possibly being TRBD1 (5 bases). This CDR3 has 14 residues. V lost 5 bases and J 6 bases, leaving 17 bases between the germline ends. Germline-derived CDR1 and CDR2 are SGHTA and FQGNSA. The CDR3 DNA follows: TGTGCCAGCAGCGTGGGGCAGGTGGAGATCGAGCAGTACTTC. It translates to CASSVGQVEIEQYF.

This clone occurred a few times. This chain connects TRBV9 to TRBJ2-7; 7 bases line up with TRBD1. After removal of 4 bases from V and 0 bases from J, the junction contained 7 bases not matched to a gene. This CDR3 is built from 15 residues. Germline assignment: CDR1 SGDLS and CDR2 YYNGEE. CDR3 loop: CASSPRTGYSYEQYF. DNA of the CDR3: TGTGCCAGCAGCCCCCGGACAGGTTACTCCTACGAGCAGTACTTC.

This rearrangement joins TRBV4-1 to TRBJ1-5, with D possibly matching TRBD1 (6 bases). Germline loops: CDR1 MGHRA, CDR2 YSYEKL. The CDR3 totals 17 residues. V dropped 1 base and J dropped 2 bases, with 15 bases sitting between them. Written as DNA, the CDR3 is TGCGCCAGCAGCCAAGGTCCACAGGGAAGAGGCAATCAGCCCCAGCATTTT. It is translated as CASSQGPQGRGNQPQHF.

This clone was seen a few times. The chain carries TRBV19 and TRBJ2-5; TRBD2 is a possible D gene (5 bases). V lost 8 bases to trimming and J lost 5 bases, with 9 bases between them. Germline V gives CDR1 LNHDA, CDR2 SQIVND (reference sequence). The CDR3 loop spans 11 amino acids. This CDR3 reads CASGRRETQYF. The DNA of the CDR3 is TGTGCCAGTGGCCGGAGGGAGACCCAGTACTTC.

This clone has just a few counts. The chain links TRBV5-1 to TRBJ2-7; TRBD2 agrees at 8 bases. J lost 3 bases, V lost 3 bases, and 8 bases had no gene match. Germline CDR1 is SGHRS and CDR2 is YFSETQ. This CDR3 has 15 residues. The CDR3 nucleotides read TGCGCCAGCAGCTATAGCGGGGAGACAATCTACGAGCAGTACTTC. Protein product: CASSYSGETIYEQYF. The full variable domain, completed using reference TRBV5-1 and TRBJ2-7, is KAGVTQTPRYLIKTRGQQVTLSCSPISGHRSVSWYQQTPGQGLQFLFEYFSETQRNKGNFPGRFSGRQFSNSRSEMNVSTLELGDSALYLCASSYSGETIYEQYFGPGTRLTVT.

This clone was seen more than once but under ten times. This chain connects TRBV2 to TRBJ1-5; TRBD1 agrees at 7 bases. The J segment lost 0 bases and the V segment lost 6 bases, leaving 2 bases of the junction unmatched. Germline-derived CDR1 and CDR2 are SNHLY and FYNNEI. The CDR3 totals 14 residues. The CDR3 DNA reads as TGTGCCAGCAGCCAGGGGGATAGCAATCAGCCCCAGCATTTT. Amino acids: CASSQGDSNQPQHF.